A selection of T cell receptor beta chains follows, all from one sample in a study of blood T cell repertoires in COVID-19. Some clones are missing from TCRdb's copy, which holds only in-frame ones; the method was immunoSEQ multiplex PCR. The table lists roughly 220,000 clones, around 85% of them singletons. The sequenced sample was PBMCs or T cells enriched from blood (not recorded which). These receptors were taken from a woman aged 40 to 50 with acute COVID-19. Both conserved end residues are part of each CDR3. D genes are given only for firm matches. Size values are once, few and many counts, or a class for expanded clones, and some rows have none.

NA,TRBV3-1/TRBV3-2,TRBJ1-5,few,CASTPGRNRSQPQHF,TGTGCCAGCACTCCAGGGCGGAATAGGAGTCAGCCCCAGCATTTT
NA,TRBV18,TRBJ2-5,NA,CASSPGGVETQYF,TGTGCCAGCTCACCAGGCGGGGTAGAGACCCAGTACTTC
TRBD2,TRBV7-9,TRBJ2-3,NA,CASSLSGSRGDTQYF,TGTGCCAGCAGCCTTAGCGGGAGCCGGGGAGATACGCAGTATTTT
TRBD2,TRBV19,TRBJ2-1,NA,CASVAGGSYNEQFF,TGTGCCAGCGTAGCGGGGGGCTCCTACAATGAGCAGTTCTTC
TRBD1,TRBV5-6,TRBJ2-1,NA,CASSFGQGIDNEQFF,TGTGCCAGCAGCTTTGGACAGGGAATCGACAATGAGCAGTTCTTC
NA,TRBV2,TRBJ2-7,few,CASSESMYAGRRSYEQYF,TGTGCCAGCAGTGAATCTATGTATGCAGGGAGGAGGTCCTACGAGCAGTACTTC
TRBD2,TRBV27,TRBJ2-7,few,CASAPGLADFYEQYF,TGTGCCAGCGCGCCGGGACTAGCGGATTTCTACGAGCAGTACTTC
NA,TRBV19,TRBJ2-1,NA,CASGDNEQFF,TGTGCCAGCGGGGACAATGAGCAGTTCTTC
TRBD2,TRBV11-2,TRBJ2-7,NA,CASSPPGLAGYEQYF,TGTGCCAGCAGCCCCCCGGGACTAGCGGGGTACGAGCAGTACTTC
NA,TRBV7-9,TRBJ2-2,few,CASSLTDSTTNTGELFF,TGTGCCAGCAGCTTGACAGATTCAACCACGAACACCGGGGAGCTGTTTTTT
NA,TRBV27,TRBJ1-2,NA,CASSPFRGDGYTF,TGTGCCAGCAGTCCTTTCCGGGGGGATGGCTACACCTTC
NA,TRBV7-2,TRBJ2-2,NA,CASSLVQAPTGELFF,TGTGCCAGCAGCTTAGTTCAAGCCCCCACCGGGGAGCTGTTTTTT
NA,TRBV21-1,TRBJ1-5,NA,CASSSPGHLNQPQHF,TGTGCCAGCAGCAGCCCCGGACACCTCAATCAGCCCCAGCATTTT
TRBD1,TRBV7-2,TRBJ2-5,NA,CASSFPGTASETQYF,TGTGCCAGCAGCTTCCCCGGGACAGCCTCAGAGACCCAGTACTTC
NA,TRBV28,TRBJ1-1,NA,CASSFIPEGDTEAFF,TGTGCCAGCAGTTTTATCCCGGAAGGGGACACTGAAGCTTTCTTT
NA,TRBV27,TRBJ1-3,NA,CASRTVSGNTIYF,TGTGCCAGCAGGACAGTCTCTGGAAACACCATATATTTT
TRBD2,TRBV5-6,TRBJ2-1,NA,CASRRLAALSDEQFF,TGTGCCAGCAGAAGACTAGCGGCCTTAAGCGATGAGCAGTTCTTC
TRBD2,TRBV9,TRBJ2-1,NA,CASSLRTSGTAEQFF,TGTGCCAGCAGCCTCAGGACTAGCGGGACCGCCGAGCAGTTCTTC
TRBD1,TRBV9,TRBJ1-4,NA,CASSAGTVNNEKLFF,TGTGCCAGCAGCGCCGGGACAGTCAATAATGAAAAACTGTTTTTT
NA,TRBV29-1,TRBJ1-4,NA,CSVDVVGSNEKLFF,TGCAGCGTTGACGTGGTCGGGTCTAATGAAAAACTGTTTTTT
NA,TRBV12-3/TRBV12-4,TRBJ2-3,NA,CASTLGDTQYF,TGTGCCAGCACCCTAGGTGATACGCAGTATTTT
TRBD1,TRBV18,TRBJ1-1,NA,CASSPDRSLNTEAFF,TGTGCCAGCTCACCGGACAGGTCCCTGAACACTGAAGCTTTCTTT
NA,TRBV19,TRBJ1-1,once,CASKKGNLNTEAFF,TGTGCCAGTAAAAAGGGGAATTTGAACACTGAAGCTTTCTTT
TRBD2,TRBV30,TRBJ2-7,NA,CAWIPSGRVSEQYF,TGTGCCTGGATCCCTAGCGGGAGGGTAAGCGAGCAGTACTTC
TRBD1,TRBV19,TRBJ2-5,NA,CASSRGGQGISETQYF,TGTGCCAGTAGCAGGGGTGGACAGGGAATTTCAGAGACCCAGTACTTC
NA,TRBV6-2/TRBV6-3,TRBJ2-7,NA,CASSLQGHLSYEQYF,TGTGCCAGCAGTTTACAGGGACACCTCTCCTACGAGCAGTACTTC
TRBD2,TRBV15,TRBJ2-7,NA,CATSGGLAAYEQYF,TGTGCCACCAGCGGGGGACTAGCGGCCTACGAGCAGTACTTC
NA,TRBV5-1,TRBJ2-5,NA,CASSAVPTVQETQYF,TGCGCCAGCAGCGCCGTACCTACAGTGCAAGAGACCCAGTACTTC
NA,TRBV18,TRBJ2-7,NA,CASSPSLEQYF,TGTGCCAGCTCACCTAGTCTAGAGCAGTACTTC
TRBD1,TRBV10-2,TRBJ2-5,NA,CASSDEGAMGETQYF,TGCGCCAGCAGTGATGAGGGGGCTATGGGAGAGACCCAGTACTTC
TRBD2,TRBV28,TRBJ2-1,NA,CASSLSSGRRNEQFF,TGTGCCAGCAGTTTATCTAGCGGGAGGAGGAATGAGCAGTTCTTC
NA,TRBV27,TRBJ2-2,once,CASSRARTDTGELFF,TGTGCCAGCAGCAGGGCTCGAACCGACACCGGGGAGCTGTTTTTT
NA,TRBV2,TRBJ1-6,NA,CASSTMEFNSPLHF,TGTGCCAGCAGTACTATGGAATTTAATTCACCCCTCCACTTT
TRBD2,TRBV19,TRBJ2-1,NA,CASSIAKREGEQFF,TGTGCCAGTAGTATAGCTAAGCGGGAGGGTGAGCAGTTCTTC
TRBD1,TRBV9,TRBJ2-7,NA,CASSGDRGEQYF,TGTGCCAGCAGCGGTGACAGGGGCGAGCAGTACTTC
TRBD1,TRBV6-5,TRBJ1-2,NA,CASRIGQGNYGYTF,TGTGCCAGCAGGATCGGACAGGGAAACTATGGCTACACCTTC
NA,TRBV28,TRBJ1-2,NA,CASSAQGSYGYTF,TGTGCCAGCAGTGCACAGGGTTCTTATGGCTACACCTTC
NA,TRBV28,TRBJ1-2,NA,CASSLATRPPLRRYTF,TGTGCCAGCAGTTTGGCAACCAGGCCCCCGCTCAGGCGCTACACCTTC
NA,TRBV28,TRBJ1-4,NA,CASSPGTKSTNEKLFF,TGTGCCAGCAGTCCCGGGACAAAGTCAACTAATGAAAAACTGTTTTTT
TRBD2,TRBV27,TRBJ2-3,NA,CASSPNSGRVGTDTQYF,TGTGCCAGCAGTCCAAACAGCGGGAGGGTCGGCACAGATACGCAGTATTTT
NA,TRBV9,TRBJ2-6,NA,CASSVVSGSSGANVLTF,TGTGCCAGCAGCGTAGTGTCGGGTAGCTCTGGGGCCAACGTCCTGACTTTC